This T cell receptor beta chain was profiled in a study of shared clonotypes between healthy human individuals. On the study more broadly: The study used three CD4 naive, three CD4 memory, two CD8 naive and one CD8 memory plate per donor. Study results and limitations: Rarefaction analysis demonstrated incomplete sorted-subset sequencing notwithstanding large depth. Naive subsets usually exceeded memory subsets in estimated richness.

Between the trimmed V and J ends, which lost 1 base and 4 bases, there was a span of 19 bases. The CDR3 runs to 16 residues. CDR1 and CDR2 (germline): SQVTM, ANQGSEA. Positively selected for CCR7, the CD45RO-negative cells used as naive CD8 cells excluded terminally differentiated effector memory CD45RA+ cells. Donors included only healthy HIV-negative adults lacking recent acute infections or vaccinations. TCRdb's table, derived via immunoSEQ multiplex PCR, lists solely in-frame clones and lacks some. The sample consists of about 1,800,000 clones, about 94% of them appearing once. On this clone itself: The target antigen is unknown.

The receptor comes from a man younger than 35 in good health. This chain links TRBV29-1 with TRBJ2-5; D is possibly TRBD2 (6 bases). The sample was naive CD8+ T cells sorted from blood. For the CDR3, the DNA is TGCAGCGTTGAAGGGTTGGACGGGAGCGAGACAGAGACCCAGTACTTC. Translating it yields CSVEGLDGSETETQYF.